This T cell receptor beta chain derives from a study of response to subunit inactivated influenza vaccine. The study, taken as a whole, reports: Authors suggested few new T cells are recruited by each seasonal influenza vaccination.

Note on this clonotype: Its target is unknown.

TCRdb re-derived calls from the RT-PCR reads in MiXCR, one entry per CDR3 protein. The sample holds hundreds of thousands of distinct CDR3 sequences; approximately 15% are singletons and the top ten take 2.5% to 3.5%. The CDR3 is 16 residues long. CDR1 and CDR2 from the germline V gene are SGHRS and YFSETQ. Trimming shortened V by 0 bases and J by 4 bases, and 11 bases separated the two germline ends. Source: CD4+ T cells sorted from PBMCs, taken less than 30 months after vaccination. The chain combines TRBV5-1 with TRBJ1-6; the D is unclear. The TCR sequence derives from a man aged 50-75 years who received an inactivated influenza vaccine. The CDR3 loop is CASSLAGFRYNSPLHF. The CDR3 bases are TGCGCCAGCAGCTTGGCCGGCTTCCGATATAATTCACCCCTCCACTTT. Together with reference TRBV5-1 and TRBJ1-6, the CDR3 gives the full variable domain: KAGVTQTPRYLIKTRGQQVTLSCSPISGHRSVSWYQQTPGQGLQFLFEYFSETQRNKGNFPGRFSGRQFSNSRSEMNVSTLELGDSALYLCASSLAGFRYNSPLHFGNGTRLTVT.